This TCR beta chain was recovered during a study of cytomegalovirus exposure and HLA in healthy donors. Study-level points and caveats: When analyzed later, the rates of TCR association showed variation by HLA locus, with DRB1 the most and HLA-C the fewest.

Note on this clone: Its antigen remains unknown.

The PCR had 60 Vbeta and 13 Jbeta primers. TCRdb's copy holds only in-frame clones and misses some; the assay was immunoSEQ multiplex PCR. The sample holds 150,000 to 200,000 clones, approximately 80% seen once. This TCR was recovered from a woman under 30 in good health and CMV-seronegative. Sequencing used PBMCs.

In nucleotides, the CDR3 is TGTGCCAGCAGCTGGGACACCAATCAGCCCCAGCATTTT. Translating it yields CASSWDTNQPQHF. This chain connects TRBV5-4 to TRBJ1-5; the D gene is possibly TRBD1 (6 bases). Germline V lookup: CDR1 SGHNT, CDR2 YYREEE (reference sequence). Trimming took 3 bases from V and 3 from J, leaving 7 bases between them. The CDR3 contains 13 residues.